This T cell receptor beta chain was found in a study of blood T cell repertoires in COVID-19 (dated by TCRdb to about 2020). Study-level background: Collaborator samples came from the United States, Italy and Spain and covered acute and convalescent phases of COVID-19. The prospective study material was composed of cDNA or gDNA derived from T cells, B-cell-depleted T cells, or PBMCs. Deeply sampled blood TCRbeta repertoires from subjects exposed to, actively infected with, or recovered from COVID-19 were included in the dataset. A freely available public database, intended as a resource for researchers studying the immune response to SARS-CoV-2, is where the repertoires were released. Samples came from the ongoing ImmuneRACE study (first 160 participants) plus 1,254 subjects from 6 global collaborators. Sample metadata almost always included a de-identified subject ID, COVID-19 status, age in years and sex. Where available, HLA class I and class II types were obtained from metadata supplied by the sample provider rather than from assay-based typing.

TCRbeta CDR3 regions were amplified from genomic DNA using the immunoSEQ Assay, a bias-controlled multiplex PCR. The authors' pipeline ran thus. The number of nucleated cells in each sample was estimated from the amplification of reference gene primers within the assay. To quantify the absolute abundance of each unique TCRbeta CDR3 rearrangement, sequence reads were collapsed and filtered. For each sample, productive Simpson clonality was calculated by taking the square root of Simpson's diversity index across productive rearrangements. The source is immuneACCESS, and TCRdb retained only in-frame sequences with V and J called. Part of the clones is not carried over; for the studies checked, unresolved V genes explain less than half of this, and the remainder is unexplained. Clone size and the V and J calls come from that table; the DNA yielded D and trimming. In this sample the table shows roughly 310,000 clones, approximately 88% of which occur a single time. Roughly 4% of the sample is held by the ten biggest clonotypes.

V is reduced by 2 bases and J by 0 bases, leaving a spacing of 11 bases between them. Taken from the germline V gene (reference sequence), the CDR1 and CDR2 loops are GTSNPN and SVGIG. Spanning cysteine to phenylalanine, the CDR3 consists of 15 amino acids. The CDR3 DNA has 45 bases and is translated from base 1. With respect to this clone: The antigen it binds to is not known. No much larger clonotype is one base removed from it; base qualities were not supplied.

What the work shows at the level of the full study, not this receptor alone: Clinical and demographic metadata were provided uncurated, with the amount varying by source and participant.

Each collaborating institution followed its own protocols to collect whole blood in K2EDTA tubes. For TCRbeta analysis, collaborators shipped samples as frozen whole blood, isolated PBMCs, or DNA extracted from either of those sample types. The chain couples TRBV30 to TRBJ1-5; TRBD1 is a weak D gene call, 6 bases matching. This sequence was found in a woman between 50 and 59 years old with active or convalescent COVID-19. The source material was peripheral blood. The DNA is TGTGCCTGGAGTCGACAGGATTATAGCAATCAGCCCCAGCATTTT. Its translation reads: CAWSRQDYSNQPQHF.